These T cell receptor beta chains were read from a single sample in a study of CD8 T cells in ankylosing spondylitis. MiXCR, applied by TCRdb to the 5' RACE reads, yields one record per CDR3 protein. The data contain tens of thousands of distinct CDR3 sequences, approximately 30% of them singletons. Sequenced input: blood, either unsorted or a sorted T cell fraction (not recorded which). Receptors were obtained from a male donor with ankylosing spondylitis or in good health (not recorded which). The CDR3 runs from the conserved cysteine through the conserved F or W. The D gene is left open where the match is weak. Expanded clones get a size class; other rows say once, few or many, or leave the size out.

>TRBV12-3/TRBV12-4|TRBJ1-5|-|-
CASSSQWGSAHNSNQPQHF
TGTGCCAGCAGTTCTCAATGGGGGTCCGCGCATAATAGCAATCAGCCCCAGCATTTT
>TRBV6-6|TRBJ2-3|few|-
CAASSDTQYF
TGTGCCGCTTCCTCAGATACGCAGTATTTT
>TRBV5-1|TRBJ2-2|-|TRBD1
CASPDRVVAGELFF
TGCGCCAGCCCTGACAGGGTCGTAGCCGGGGAGCTGTTTTTT
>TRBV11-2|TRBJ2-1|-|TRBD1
CASSFGTGSFDEQFF
TGTGCCAGCAGCTTCGGGACAGGGAGTTTCGATGAGCAGTTCTTC
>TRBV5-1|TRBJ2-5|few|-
CASSFLGDQETQYF
TGCGCCAGCAGCTTTTTGGGGGATCAAGAGACCCAGTACTTC
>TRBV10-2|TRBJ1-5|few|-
CASSETNSNQPQHF
TGCGCCAGCAGTGAGACCAATAGCAATCAGCCCCAGCATTTT
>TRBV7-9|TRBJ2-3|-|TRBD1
CASSGGTGGGTDTQYF
TGTGCCAGCAGCGGGGGGACAGGGGGCGGCACAGATACGCAGTATTTT
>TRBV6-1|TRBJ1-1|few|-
CASSGGAREAFF
TGTGCCAGCAGTGGAGGGGCCAGGGAAGCTTTCTTT
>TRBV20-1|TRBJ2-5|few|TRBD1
CSAGRDRGPQETQYF
TGCAGTGCTGGCCGGGACAGGGGACCCCAAGAGACCCAGTACTTC
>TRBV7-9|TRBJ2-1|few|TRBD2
CASSSGLAARNEQFF
TGTGCCAGCAGCTCTGGACTAGCGGCGCGGAATGAGCAGTTCTTC
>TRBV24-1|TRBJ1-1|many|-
CATSDYMNTEAFF
TGTGCCACCAGTGATTACATGAACACTGAAGCTTTCTTT
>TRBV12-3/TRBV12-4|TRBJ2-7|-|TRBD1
CASSLSWDRLSYEQYF
TGTGCCAGCAGTTTGTCCTGGGACAGACTTTCCTACGAGCAGTACTTC
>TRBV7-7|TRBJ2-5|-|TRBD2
CASRASGGEETQYF
TGTGCTAGCAGAGCTAGCGGGGGAGAAGAGACCCAGTACTTC
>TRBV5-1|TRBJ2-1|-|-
CASSPDSLTYNEQFF
TGCGCCAGCAGCCCGGACAGCCTTACTTACAATGAGCAGTTCTTC
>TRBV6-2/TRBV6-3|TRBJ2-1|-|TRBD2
CASSPPTSRTSYNEQFF
TGTGCCAGCAGTCCCCCGACTAGCAGAACCTCCTACAATGAGCAGTTCTTC
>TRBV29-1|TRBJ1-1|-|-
CSVVGRMNTEAFF
TGCAGCGTTGTAGGCCGGATGAACACTGAAGCTTTCTTT
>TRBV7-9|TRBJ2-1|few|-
CASSLGGGIGEQFF
TGTGCCAGCAGCTTAGGTGGGGGAATTGGGGAGCAGTTCTTC
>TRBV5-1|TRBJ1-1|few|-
CASSFGSTGTPNTEAFF
TGCGCCAGCAGCTTTGGTTCGACCGGGACCCCAAACACTGAAGCTTTCTTT
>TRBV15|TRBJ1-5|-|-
CATSMGKGSGQPQHF
TGTGCCACCAGCATGGGTAAGGGCAGTGGACAGCCCCAGCATTTT
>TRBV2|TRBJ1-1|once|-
CATLGDTDAFF
TGTGCCACCCTGGGGGACACTGACGCTTTCTTT
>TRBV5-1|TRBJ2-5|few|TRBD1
CASSFQGQGIETQYF
TGCGCCAGCAGCTTTCAGGGACAGGGGATAGAGACCCAGTACTTC
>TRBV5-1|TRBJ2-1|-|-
CASSLGLAVGEQFF
TGCGCCAGCAGCTTAGGCCTAGCCGTTGGTGAGCAGTTCTTC
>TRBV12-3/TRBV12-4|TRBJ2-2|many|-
CASSFPGELFF
TGTGCCAGCAGTTTCCCCGGGGAGCTGTTTTTT
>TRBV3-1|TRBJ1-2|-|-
CASSQLDSIYGYTF
TGTGCCAGCAGCCAACTGGACAGTATCTATGGCTACACCTTC
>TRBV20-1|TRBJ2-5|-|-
CSAGVGGSLETQYF
TGCAGTGCTGGGGTCGGTGGCTCCCTGGAGACCCAGTACTTC
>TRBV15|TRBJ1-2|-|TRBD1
CATSSQGASYGYTF
TGTGCCACCAGCAGTCAGGGGGCCTCCTATGGCTACACCTTC
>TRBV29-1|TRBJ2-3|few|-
CSVDWWSTDTQYF
TGCAGCGTTGATTGGTGGAGCACAGATACGCAGTATTTT
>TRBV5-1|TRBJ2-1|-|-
CASSLKRSSYNEQFF
TGCGCCAGCAGCTTGAAGCGGAGCTCCTACAATGAGCAGTTCTTC
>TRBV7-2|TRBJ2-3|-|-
CASSLGENTQYF
TGTGCCAGCAGCTTAGGGGAAAATACGCAGTATTTT
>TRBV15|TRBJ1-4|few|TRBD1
CATTGGQGNEKLFF
TGTGCCACCACGGGGGGACAGGGTAATGAAAAACTGTTTTTT
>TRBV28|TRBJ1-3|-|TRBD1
CASSSTKDRVVGNTIYF
TGTGCCAGCAGTTCGACCAAGGACAGGGTTGTCGGAAACACCATATATTTT
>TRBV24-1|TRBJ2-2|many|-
CATSDWANTGELFF
TGTGCCACCAGTGATTGGGCGAACACCGGGGAGCTGTTTTTT
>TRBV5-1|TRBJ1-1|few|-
CASSLARGNTEAFF
TGCGCCAGCAGCTTGGCCAGGGGGAACACTGAAGCTTTCTTT
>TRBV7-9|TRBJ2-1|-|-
CASNSLGGYNEQFF
TGTGCCAGCAACTCTCTTGGTGGCTACAATGAGCAGTTCTTC
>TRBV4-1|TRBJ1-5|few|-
CASSQVLKTAQNQPQHF
TGCGCCAGCAGCCAAGTCCTCAAGACTGCCCAAAATCAGCCCCAGCATTTT
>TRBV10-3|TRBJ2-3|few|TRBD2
CAICFLRATSGGAGDTQYF
TGTGCCATCTGTTTCCTTCGGGCGACTAGCGGGGGGGCCGGGGATACGCAGTATTTT
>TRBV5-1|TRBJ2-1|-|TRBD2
CASSFGPSGSNEQFF
TGCGCCAGCAGCTTCGGCCCTAGCGGGTCCAATGAGCAGTTCTTC
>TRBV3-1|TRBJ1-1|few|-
CASSHIGTEAFF
TGTGCCAGCAGCCACATTGGCACTGAAGCTTTCTTT
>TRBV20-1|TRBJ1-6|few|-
CSARDLSGSGINSPLHF
TGCAGTGCTAGAGATCTCTCCGGCTCAGGGATTAATTCACCCCTCCACTTT
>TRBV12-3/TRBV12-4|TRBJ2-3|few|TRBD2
CASSFLRATSGGAGDTQYF
TGTGCCAGCAGTTTCCTTCGGGCGACTAGCGGGGGGGCCGGGGATACGCAGTATTTT
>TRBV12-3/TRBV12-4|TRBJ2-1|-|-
CASSLNTDNEQFF
TGTGCCAGCAGTTTAAATACCGACAATGAGCAGTTCTTC